A single T cell receptor (beta chain) is shown here with its context. This sample is drawn from a study of blood T cell repertoires in COVID-19. Background on the study: Researchers got acute and convalescent COVID-19 samples from the United States, Italy and Spain. The analysed material was cDNA or gDNA that came from T cells, B-cell-depleted T cells, or PBMCs.

Germline CDR1 is LGHNA and CDR2 is YNFKEQ. V lost 0 bases, J lost 2 bases, and 6 bases stayed unmatched. The CDR3 contains 16 residues. How the authors handled the data: Reference gene primer amplification yielded estimated nucleated cell counts. Some clones are missing from TCRdb's copy, which holds only in-frame ones; the method was immunoSEQ multiplex PCR. V and J calls and clone size are as listed in that table; D and trimming were resolved from the DNA. The table lists around 120,000 clones, more than 75% of them singletons. This TCR was recovered from a human donor in a cohort sampled during active COVID-19. The gene calls are TRBV4-2 and TRBJ2-7; 8 bases line up with TRBD2. The sequenced material came from peripheral blood. For the CDR3, the DNA is TGTGCCAGCAGCCAAGATTTGGGACTAGGGGCCTACGAGCAGTACTTC. It specifies CASSQDLGLGAYEQYF.